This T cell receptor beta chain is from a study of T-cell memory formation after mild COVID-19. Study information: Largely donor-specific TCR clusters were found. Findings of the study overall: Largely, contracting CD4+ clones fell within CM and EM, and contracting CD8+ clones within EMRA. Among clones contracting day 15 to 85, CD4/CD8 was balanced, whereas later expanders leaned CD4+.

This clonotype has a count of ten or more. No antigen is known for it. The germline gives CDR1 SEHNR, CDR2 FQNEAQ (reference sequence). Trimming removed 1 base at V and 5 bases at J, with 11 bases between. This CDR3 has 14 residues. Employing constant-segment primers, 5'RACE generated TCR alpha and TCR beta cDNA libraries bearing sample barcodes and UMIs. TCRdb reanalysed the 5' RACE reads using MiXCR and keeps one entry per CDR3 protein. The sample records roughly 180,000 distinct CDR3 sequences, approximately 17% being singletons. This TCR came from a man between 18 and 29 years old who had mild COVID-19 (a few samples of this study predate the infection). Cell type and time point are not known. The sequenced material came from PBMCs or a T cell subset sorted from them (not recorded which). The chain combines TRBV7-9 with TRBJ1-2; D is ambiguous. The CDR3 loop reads CASSLELVGYGYTF. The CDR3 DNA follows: TGTGCCAGCAGCTTAGAACTTGTCGGGTATGGCTACACCTTC.